A single sample gave rise to the 5 T cell receptor beta chains below, sequenced in a study of T-cell reconstitution after alpha-beta-depleted transplantation in children. Unique molecular identifiers were incorporated when the TCRbeta library was constructed. TCRdb recomputed calls from the PCR reads with MiXCR, one row per CDR3 protein. The table has about 600,000 distinct CDR3 sequences, about 10% seen once. Here the sequenced sample was PBMCs from the stem cell graft donor, taken from the stem cell graft. Every receptor here comes from a human donor who donated a stem cell graft to a child with acute myeloid leukemia.

This clonotype occurred many times. This sequence joins TRBV29-1 and TRBJ1-1; D is possibly TRBD1 (6 bases). This CDR3 has 11 amino acids. Trimming left V 3 bases short and J 8 bases short, with 10 bases between. The germline V gene encodes CDR1 SQVTM and CDR2 ANQGSEA. CDR3 sequence reads: CSVDRRGEAFF. Here the CDR3 DNA reads TGCAGCGTTGATAGGAGGGGGGAAGCTTTCTTT.

This clonotype was seen only a few times. The rearrangement links TRBV12-3 or TRBV12-4 to TRBJ1-1, with D hard to call. This CDR3 has 12 amino acids. Trimming took off 5 bases at V and 10 bases at J, with 14 bases between the two ends. CDR3 amino acids: CASSLLLGVAFF. The CDR3 DNA sequence: TGTGCCAGCAGTCTACTACTTGGCGTAGCTTTCTTT.

V is TRBV5-1 and J is TRBJ2-5, with 12 bases that match TRBD2. The germline CDR1 and CDR2 sequences are SGHRS and YFSETQ. The ends lost 4 bases at V and 5 bases at J; junction bases unmatched: 18. The CDR3 runs to 19 residues. This CDR3 is CASSPGCLTSGSGNETQYF. In nucleotides, the CDR3 is TGCGCCAGCAGCCCAGGATGCCTGACTAGCGGGAGTGGCAATGAGACCCAGTACTTC.

This clonotype was detected many times. V gene TRBV5-1 combines with J gene TRBJ2-1, with 8 bases matching TRBD2. The CDR3 runs to 14 residues. Looked up from germline, CDR1 is SGHRS and CDR2 is YFSETQ. J gave up 7 bases and V 4 bases, and 7 bases lay outside the gene matches. CDR3 bases: TGCGCCAGCAGCCCCGGGGGGGTGTCTAATGAGCAGTTCTTC. Protein: CASSPGGVSNEQFF.

The table lists this clonotype with many counts. The rearrangement uses TRBV20-1 and TRBJ1-1; unclear D gene. CDR3 length equals 14 residues. Germline-derived CDR1 and CDR2 are DFQATT and SNEGSKA (reference sequence). V gave up 3 bases and J gave up 3 bases, with 14 bases separating them. The CDR3 region is CSASRGSRHTEAFF. DNA of the CDR3: TGCAGTGCTAGCCGAGGCAGCCGACACACTGAAGCTTTCTTT.